The subject of this entry is one T cell receptor beta chain. Additional DNA sequences in this sample encode the identical CDR3. There are 13 residues in the CDR3. Between the trimmed V and J ends, which lost 6 bases and 3 bases, there was a span of 12 bases. The entry originates in a study of blood T cell repertoires in COVID-19. Study-wide context: The United States, Italy and Spain provided the acute and convalescent COVID-19 samples.

Using immunoSEQ multiplex PCR, the repertoire was profiled, and TCRdb retains in-frame clones only, with some absent. The table has some 130,000 clones, around 86% seen once. V and J are TRBV12-3 or TRBV12-4 and TRBJ2-7, with D perhaps TRBD1 (5 bases). This receptor was identified in a woman aged 45-59 years who had recovered from COVID-19. The specimen was peripheral blood. The CDR3 loop reads CASSLDRYYEQYF. CDR3 nucleotides: TGTGCCAGCAGCCTTGACAGATACTACGAGCAGTACTTC.